Sequencing of this T cell receptor beta chain was carried out in a study of blood T cell repertoires in COVID-19. In the study's own analysis: From reference gene primer amplification, estimates of nucleated cell counts were derived. TCRdb's copy holds only in-frame clones and misses some; the assay was immunoSEQ multiplex PCR. D and trimming come from the DNA, and the V and J calls and clone size come from that table. This sample carries 90,000 to 120,000 clones, approximately 88% of them seen once, and the ten largest clones take about 4%. This TCR was recovered from a human donor in a cohort sampled during active COVID-19. The source material was peripheral blood.

In nucleotides, the CDR3 is TGTGCCAGCAGCCGCGGGACAGGGGGCTACACCTTC. Translation: CASSRGTGGYTF. This sequence joins TRBV7-8 and TRBJ1-2; 9 positions agree with TRBD1. The germline gives CDR1 SGHVS, CDR2 FQNEAQ. The ends lost 5 bases at V and 8 bases at J; junction bases unmatched: 3. The CDR3 totals 12 residues. Full variable domain (rest looked up from reference TRBV7-8 and TRBJ1-2): GAGVSQSPRYKVAKRGQDVALRCDPISGHVSLFWYQQALGQGPEFLTYFQNEAQLDKSGLPSDRFFAERPEGSVSTLKIQRTQQEDSAVYLCASSRGTGGYTFGSGTRLTVV.